Below are 28 T cell receptor beta chains sequenced from a single sample in a study of tissue T cells after allogeneic stem cell transplantation. Produced via immunoSEQ multiplex PCR; TCRdb's table is partial and in-frame only. The sample shows over 40,000 clones, around 70% of them seen only once. Sequenced: sorted cells pooled from one or two spleens. All receptors come from a pool of C57BL/6 mice in good health.

In regard to this clone: Gene names refer to mouse genes. The read terminates 1 residue before the CDR3 end, so the remaining end is supplied by the germline J gene. The chain is built from TRBV16 and TRBJ2-1, with a weak D call TRBD1 (6 bases). The V end lost 5 bases, the J end lost 0 bases, and 8 bases lay between the germline ends. Germline CDR1 is SGHSA and CDR2 is FRNQAP. The CDR3 is 14 amino acids. The CDR3 bases that were read are TGTGCAAGCAGCCCGGGACATAACTATGCTGAGCAGTTC. Its translation is CASSPGHNYAEQF. Given in full, the CDR3 is CASSPGHNYAEQFF.

As regards this clone: The germline and genes are mouse ones. The missing CDR3 end, 1 residue past where the read stops, is filled in from the germline J gene. The rearrangement joins TRBV15 to TRBJ2-1; possible D gene TRBD2, 6 bases. The CDR3 spans 15 residues. The germline CDR1 and CDR2 sequences are SGHND and FRSKSL. Deletions cut 5 bases from V and 1 base from J, with 12 bases between. The CDR3 reads CASSPRGVNYAEQFF. CDR3 bases read: TGTGCCAGCAGTCCACGGGGGGTGAACTATGCTGAGCAGTTC.

In regard to this clone: Gene and germline names: mouse. Read sequence stops 1 residue before the CDR3 end, and the germline J gene provides the missing end. The V gene is TRBV13-2, the J gene TRBJ2-7; D not certain. The CDR3 sequence is 14 residues long. Germline lookup yields CDR1 NNHNN and CDR2 SYGAGS (reference sequence). Trimming left V 0 bases short and J 0 bases short, with 7 bases between. CDR3 DNA (partial): TGTGCCAGCGGTGATGTGCGGGTCTCCTATGAACAGTAC. Its translation is CASGDVRVSYEQY. The whole CDR3 sequence is CASGDVRVSYEQYF.

Note on this clone: Mouse gene names apply. The read gets to within 1 residue of the CDR3 end, and the germline J gene fills in the rest. This chain joins TRBV12-2 and TRBJ2-4, with 8 bases aligning to TRBD1. This CDR3 is 14 amino acids long. The V and J ends lost 2 bases and 1 base, in that order; junction bases with no gene match: 1. Germline loops: CDR1 SGHLS, CDR2 HYDKME. The CDR3 sequence is CASSPGQGQNTLYF. The CDR3 DNA, read in part, is TGTGCCAGCTCTCCGGGACAGGGTCAAAACACCTTGTAC.

On this clone: Any gene name here is a mouse gene name. CDR3 residues: CASRTRVAETLYF. The part of the CDR3 DNA that was read is TGTGCCAGCAGAACCAGGGTTGCAGAAACGCTGTAT. V usage is TRBV19 and J usage is TRBJ2-3; weak D call: TRBD1 (5 bases). The CDR3 goes on 1 residue after the read ends, and that part is filled in from the germline J gene. Germline V gene data show CDR1 as FNHDT and CDR2 as SITEND (reference sequence). Trimming stripped 5 bases from V and 2 bases from J, with 9 bases between. The CDR3 length is 13 residues.

Regarding this clone: Gene names denote mouse genes. The read terminates 1 residue ahead of where the CDR3 ends, so the germline J gene completes it. Other nucleotide sequences from this sample produce the same CDR3. The chain combines TRBV3 with TRBJ2-7, with 9 positions matching TRBD2. The V and J ends lost 5 bases and 3 bases, in that order; junction bases with no gene match: 5. This CDR3 is 14 amino acids long. Per germline, CDR1 SNHLY and CDR2 FYNGKV (reference sequence). The CDR3: CASSPDWGSYEQYF. The CDR3 DNA, read in part, is TGTGCCAGCAGCCCAGACTGGGGGAGCTATGAACAGTAC.

In the case of this clone: Genes and germline come from the mouse. The observed sequence ends 1 residue before the CDR3 terminus, with the missing tail filled in from the germline J gene. The rearrangement uses TRBV13-1 and TRBJ2-4; possible D gene TRBD1, 6 bases. CDR3 length equals 15 residues. With 5 bases removed from V and 2 bases from J, the gap between germline ends came to 15 bases. Germline-derived CDR1 and CDR2 are NSHNY and SYGAGN. CDR3 bases read: TGTGCCAGCAGCCCAGCCACAGGGTTTCAAAACACCTTGTAC. This gives the protein CASSPATGFQNTLY. The whole CDR3 region reads CASSPATGFQNTLYF.

As to this clone: Gene labels here are mouse ones. The missing CDR3 end, 1 residue past where the read stops, is filled in from the germline J gene. The chain employs TRBV13-2 and TRBJ2-7, with TRBD2 matching over 10 bases. The trim removed 5 bases at V and 2 bases at J, leaving 1 base unmatched. The CDR3 has 13 residues. CDR1 is NNHNN and CDR2 is SYGAGS in the germline V gene (reference sequence). The CDR3 bases that were read are TGTGCCAGCGGCGACTGGGGGGCCTATGAACAGTAC. The encoded protein is CASGDWGAYEQY. The complete CDR3 protein is CASGDWGAYEQYF.

A note on this clone: Germline and genes: mouse. The CDR3 end is not reached by the read, which stops 1 residue before it; the germline J gene fills it in. The gene calls are TRBV5 and TRBJ2-5, with D tentatively TRBD2 (6 bases). CDR3 length: 14 residues. V dropped 1 base and J dropped 6 bases, with 11 bases sitting between them. Per germline, CDR1 LGHNA and CDR2 YNLKQL (reference sequence). The part of the CDR3 DNA that was read is TGTGCCAGCAGCCAAGCTGGGGAGAGGGACACCCAGTAC. Its protein product is CASSQAGERDTQY. The entire CDR3 is CASSQAGERDTQYF.

Concerning this clone: Genes here carry mouse names. The CDR3 end lies 1 residue beyond the end of the read and is filled in from the germline J gene. The chain combines TRBV12-2 with TRBJ1-2; the D gene is possibly TRBD1 (5 bases). The CDR3 totals 13 residues. V was shortened by 1 base and J by 2 bases, with 7 bases between the two germline ends. Germline CDR1 is SGHLS and CDR2 is HYDKME. This CDR3 is CASSLGGNSDYTF. The CDR3 bases that were read are TGTGCCAGCTCTCTGGGGGGGAACTCCGACTACACC. The complete variable domain, with remaining parts taken from reference TRBV12-2 and TRBJ1-2, reads NSGVVQSPRYIIKGKGERSILKCIPISGHLSVAWYQQTQGQELKFFIQHYDKMERDKGNLPSRFSVQQFDDYHSEMNMSALELEDSAVYFCASSLGGNSDYTFGSGTRLLVI.

Turning to this clone: The genes and germline here are from mouse. The missing CDR3 end, 1 residue past where the read stops, is filled in from the germline J gene. V usage is TRBV5 and J usage is TRBJ1-6; perhaps TRBD1 as D (5 bases). TRBJ1-6 is an ORF; its function is uncertain. Germline V gene data show CDR1 as LGHNA and CDR2 as YNLKQL (reference sequence). Between the trimmed V and J ends, which lost 0 bases and 2 bases, there was a span of 5 bases. This CDR3 has 15 amino acids. Incomplete CDR3 DNA: TGTGCCAGCAGCCAAGAGGGGCCCTATAATTCGCCCCTCTAC. It yields the protein CASSQEGPYNSPLY. The CDR3 in full is CASSQEGPYNSPLYF.

On this clone itself: The gene names here belong to mouse. The part of the CDR3 DNA that was read is TGTGCTAGCCAGAGTAACGAAAGATTATTT. It encodes CASQSNERLF. The whole CDR3 protein reads CASQSNERLFF. The rearrangement uses TRBV29 and TRBJ1-4; D is uncertain. The read stops 1 residue short of the end of the CDR3; the missing end is completed from the germline J gene. The CDR3 runs 11 residues. Germline values: CDR1 MSHET, CDR2 SYDVDS. V lost 8 bases to trimming and J lost 5 bases, with 6 bases between them.

There are a few counts of this clone. The listed genes are named as in mouse. The missing CDR3 end, 1 residue past where the read stops, is filled in from the germline J gene. The V gene is TRBV13-1, the J gene TRBJ1-5; D ambiguous. Germline V gene sequence: CDR1 NSHNY, CDR2 SYGAGN. Trimming took 1 base from V and 4 from J, leaving 0 bases between them. This CDR3 is built from 11 residues. The DNA read from the CDR3 is TGTGCCAGCAGTGATAACCAGGCTCCGCTT. It yields the protein CASSDNQAPL. The full-length CDR3 reads as CASSDNQAPLF.

This clone was detected only once. Genes and germline are mouse. The read terminates 1 residue before the CDR3 end, so the remaining end is supplied by the germline J gene. The chain couples TRBV19 to TRBJ1-1; 9 bases fit TRBD1. Per germline, CDR1 FNHDT and CDR2 SITEND (reference sequence). The CDR3 extends over 12 amino acids. Trimming took 5 bases from V and 7 from J; bases not matched to a gene: 3. The CDR3 region is CASSPGQGEVFF. Incomplete CDR3 DNA: TGTGCCAGCAGCCCGGGACAGGGAGAAGTCTTC.

Turning to this clone: The genes and germline here are from mouse. With the read ending 1 residue before the CDR3 end, the germline J gene is used to fill in that end. The chain joins TRBV13-1 to TRBJ1-1, with D maybe TRBD1 (6 bases). Germline CDR1 NSHNY, CDR2 SYGAGN. V was clipped by 0 bases and J by 4 bases, with 10 bases between them. This CDR3 has 14 amino acids. The CDR3 spells CASSDDRAFTEVFF. CDR3 DNA, as far as it was read: TGTGCCAGCAGTGATGACAGGGCGTTCACAGAAGTCTTC.

Only one count was recorded for this clone. Gene names refer to mouse genes. With the read ending 1 residue before the CDR3 end, the germline J gene is used to fill in that end. This sequence joins TRBV13-1 and TRBJ2-2; TRBD1 matches at 10 bases. CDR1 and CDR2 (germline): NSHNY, SYGAGN. J lost 3 bases, V lost 5 bases, and 1 base had no gene match. The CDR3 has 14 amino acids. This CDR3 reads CASRDRGDTGQLYF. CDR3 DNA, as far as it was read: TGTGCCAGCAGGGACAGGGGGGACACCGGGCAGCTCTAC.

This clone was detected only once. Mouse gene names apply. Read sequence stops 1 residue before the CDR3 end, and the germline J gene provides the missing end. The chain carries TRBV13-2 and TRBJ2-5, with a tentative D call TRBD2 (6 bases). Germline-derived CDR1 and CDR2 are NNHNN and SYGAGS (reference sequence). The CDR3 runs to 13 residues. V was trimmed by 4 bases and J by 2 bases, leaving 8 bases between them. The DNA read from the CDR3 is TGTGCCAGCGGTACTGGGATCCAAGACACCCAGTAC. Protein: CASGTGIQDTQY. The full CDR3 protein reads CASGTGIQDTQYF.

This clone was recorded a few times. Gene and germline names: mouse. The sequenced fragment ends 1 residue before the CDR3 boundary, so the rest is inferred from the germline J gene. The V call is TRBV13-3, the J call TRBJ1-2; D not certain. Looked up from germline, CDR1 is NNHDY and CDR2 is SYVADS. V was shortened by 5 bases and J by 0 bases, with 2 bases between the two germline ends. There are 11 residues in the CDR3. The chain's CDR3 is CASRANSDYTF. CDR3 DNA (partial): TGTGCCAGCAGAGCAAACTCCGACTACACC.

In its sample, this clone was seen once. Germline and genes here are mouse. The observed sequence ends 1 residue before the CDR3 terminus, with the missing tail filled in from the germline J gene. Other nucleotide sequences in the sample specify the same CDR3. The rearrangement uses TRBV13-2 and TRBJ1-1, with TRBD1 as a possible D gene (5 bases). CDR1 NNHNN and CDR2 SYGAGS come from the germline V gene (reference sequence). This CDR3 is built from 12 residues. The V and J ends lost 5 bases and 3 bases respectively, with 8 bases between them. CDR3 region: CASGGGDTEVFF. Incomplete CDR3 DNA: TGTGCCAGCGGGGGAGGGGACACAGAAGTCTTC.

A remark on this clone: Here the gene names and germline are mouse. Read data end 1 residue before the CDR3 end; the end is taken from the germline J gene. The rearrangement uses TRBV5 and TRBJ2-4, with 10 bases aligning to TRBD2. J gave up 7 bases and V 0 bases, and 4 bases lay outside the gene matches. Germline V lookup: CDR1 LGHNA, CDR2 YNLKQL (reference sequence). CDR3 length equals 15 residues. The sequenced CDR3 bases are TGTGCCAGCAGCCAAGACTGGGGGGGCGCAGACACCTTGTAC. Translation gives CASSQDWGGADTLY. The full-length CDR3 reads as CASSQDWGGADTLYF.

With regard to this clone: The germline and genes are mouse ones. The CDR3 is CASGGQQNTLYF. Partial CDR3 DNA: TGTGCCAGCGGTGGACAGCAAAACACCTTGTAC. The rearrangement joins TRBV13-1 to TRBJ2-4; tentative D call: TRBD1 (6 bases). The CDR3 end lies 1 residue beyond the end of the read and is filled in from the germline J gene. Trimming cost V 7 bases and J 3 bases, with 9 bases left between them. Germline CDR1 is NSHNY and CDR2 is SYGAGN. CDR3 length: 12 amino acids.

In the case of this clone: Gene names are the mouse ones. Sequencing ends 1 residue short of the CDR3 end; the germline J gene provides the rest. The sample has other DNA sequences that encode this CDR3 too. The rearrangement joins TRBV3 to TRBJ2-3, with 8 bases matching TRBD1. This CDR3 comprises 14 residues. Trimming took 1 base from V and 3 from J; bases not matched to a gene: 0. Per germline, CDR1 SNHLY and CDR2 FYNGKV (reference sequence). CDR3 sequence reads: CASSLGQGAETLYF. The part of the CDR3 DNA that was read is TGTGCCAGCAGCTTAGGACAGGGGGCAGAAACGCTGTAT.

Regarding this clone: Genes and germline come from the mouse. The read ends 1 residue early relative to the CDR3; the germline J gene fills the gap. This sequence joins TRBV24 and TRBJ1-4, with 8 bases lining up with TRBD1. J lost 0 bases, V lost 6 bases, and 3 bases had no gene match. CDR1 and CDR2 from the germline V gene are KGHTA and FRNEEI. The CDR3 is 15 amino acids. CDR3: CASRDRDLSNERLFF. The CDR3 DNA, read in part, is TGTGCCAGCAGGGACAGGGATCTTTCCAACGAAAGATTATTT.

This clone was seen once. The genes and germline here are from mouse. The read ends 1 residue shy of where the CDR3 ends; the end is completed using the germline J gene. This chain joins TRBV17 and TRBJ2-5; TRBD2 aligns across 8 bases. The CDR3 runs 20 residues. V lost 1 base, J lost 0 bases, and 15 bases stayed unmatched. Germline V gene data show CDR1 as MNHDT and CDR2 as YYDKIL. The CDR3 sequence is CASSRAPSMGGGINQDTQYF. The covered CDR3 bases are TGTGCTAGCAGTAGAGCTCCCTCTATGGGGGGGGGTATTAACCAAGACACCCAGTAC.

Worth noting for this clone: Mouse names are used for the genes. The sequence runs out 1 residue before the end of the CDR3; the remainder is reconstructed from the germline J gene. The chain is built from TRBV16 and TRBJ1-1; D gene unclear. CDR3 size: 13 residues. Trimming removed 0 bases from V and 5 bases from J, with 7 bases in between. The germline V gene has CDR1 SGHSA and CDR2 FRNQAP. The sequenced CDR3 bases are TGTGCAAGCAGCTTAGATTGGGGAACAGAAGTCTTC. Its protein is CASSLDWGTEVF. From start to end, the CDR3 is CASSLDWGTEVFF. Full variable domain (missing parts from reference TRBV16 and TRBJ1-1): NAGVIQTPRHKVTGKGQEATLWCEPISGHSAVFWYRQTIVQGLEFLTYFRNQAPIDDSGMPKERFSAQMPNQSHSTLKIQSTQPQDSAVYLCASSLDWGTEVFFGKGTRLTVV.

For this clone: The listed genes are named as in mouse. The read comes to an end 1 residue before the CDR3 does, leaving the germline J gene to fill in the end. The chain carries TRBV19 and TRBJ2-1; D possibly uses TRBD1 or TRBD2 (6 bases each). Germline V CDR1 and CDR2: FNHDT, SITEND (reference sequence). The CDR3 loop spans 15 amino acids. The germline V and J ends were trimmed by 1 base and 3 bases, with 11 bases remaining between them. Partial CDR3 DNA: TGTGCCAGCAGTATAAGGGGGGACATCTATGCTGAGCAGTTC. As protein: CASSIRGDIYAEQF. The CDR3 in full is CASSIRGDIYAEQFF.

Worth noting for this clone: Gene names and germline match the mouse. With the read ending 1 residue before the CDR3 end, the germline J gene is used to fill in that end. V gene TRBV12-2 combines with J gene TRBJ2-2; 8 bases are a match to TRBD1. Germline V gene sequence: CDR1 SGHLS, CDR2 HYDKME. The CDR3 has 16 amino acids. The V and J ends lost 0 bases and 0 bases, in that order; junction bases with no gene match: 2. CDR3 protein: CASSLEGQANTGQLYF. The sequenced part of the CDR3 DNA is TGTGCCAGCTCTCTCGAGGGACAGGCAAACACCGGGCAGCTCTAC.

Concerning this clone: Any gene name here is a mouse gene name. The read stops 1 residue short of the end of the CDR3; the missing end is completed from the germline J gene. Other DNA sequences from this sample encode an identical CDR3 as well. This chain links TRBV13-1 with TRBJ1-3; maybe TRBD1 (5 bases). The CDR3 runs 14 residues. The germline gives CDR1 NSHNY, CDR2 SYGAGN. The ends were cut back, 2 bases at V and 0 bases at J, with 6 bases in the middle. CDR3 loop: CASSEQGSGNTLYF. The sequenced part of the CDR3 DNA is TGTGCCAGCAGTGAGCAGGGTTCTGGAAATACGCTCTAT.